The entry below gives a single TCR beta chain sequence along with its context. This clone showed up just once. The antigen it recognizes is unknown. The input lacks base qualities; no much larger clone sits a single base away. Via the germline V gene, CDR1 is MDHEN and CDR2 SYDVKM. The CDR3 has 15 amino acids, counting the end cysteine and phenylalanine. Only CDR3 DNA remains: 45 bases, in frame from the first base. Unmatched junction bases come to 7, with V trimmed by 5 bases and J by 6 bases. The sample originates from a study of blood T cell repertoires in COVID-19 (TCRdb year 2020). The study in broad terms: Samples covering the acute and convalescent phases of COVID-19 were provided by collaborators in the United States, Italy and Spain. The samples were drawn from the first 160 participants of the ongoing ImmuneRACE study and from roughly 1,300 subjects provided by 6 global collaborators. Deeply sampled blood TCRbeta repertoires from subjects exposed to, actively infected with, or recovered from COVID-19 were included in the dataset. The prospective study material was composed of cDNA or gDNA derived from T cells, B-cell-depleted T cells, or PBMCs. A de-identified subject ID, COVID-19 status, age in years and sex were almost always included in the sample metadata. Where available, HLA class I and class II types were obtained from metadata supplied by the sample provider rather than from assay-based typing. The repertoires were released in a freely available public database intended as a resource for research on the immune response to SARS-CoV-2. Broader findings and caveats from the paper: Clinical and demographic metadata were provided uncurated, with the amount varying by source and participant.

Whole blood was collected in K2EDTA tubes by collaborating institutions according to the institutions' own protocols. For TCRbeta analysis, collaborators shipped samples as frozen whole blood, isolated PBMCs, or DNA extracted from either of those sample types. TCRbeta CDR3 regions were amplified from genomic DNA by means of the immunoSEQ Assay, a bias-controlled multiplex PCR. The published analysis was carried out like this. Nucleated cell counts per sample were estimated from amplification of reference gene primers within the assay. Sequence reads were collapsed and filtered to measure the absolute abundance of every unique TCRbeta CDR3 rearrangement. For each sample, productive Simpson clonality was calculated as the square root of Simpson's diversity index over productive rearrangements. As stored in TCRdb, this immuneACCESS dataset retains in-frame rearrangements with V and J assigned. A fraction of the clones does not appear; measured against another copy, unresolved V genes explain less than half of the discrepancy, and the remainder lacks a known reason. V, J and clone size are those of that table, while D and trimming were read from the DNA. The sample table contains over 100,000 clones; only one count was recorded for about 89% of them. Approximately 19% of the sample is taken by the ten largest.

The clonotype originates from a human donor with acute or convalescent COVID-19. The donor label of this sample is uncertain. The chain employs TRBV28 and TRBJ1-4; TRBD1 matches 9 bases in the middle. The sequencing sample was made of peripheral blood. The CDR3 region: CASSRPTGGDEKLFF. The DNA is as follows: TGTGCCAGCAGTCGACCCACAGGGGGCGATGAAAAACTGTTTTTT. Beyond the CDR3, the reference TRBV28 and TRBJ1-4 genes provide the residues; the full variable domain reads: DVKVTQSSRYLVKRTGEKVFLECVQDMDHENMFWYRQDPGLGLRLIYFSYDVKMKEKGDIPEGYSVSREKKERFSLILESASTNQTSMYLCASSRPTGGDEKLFFGSGTQLSVL.